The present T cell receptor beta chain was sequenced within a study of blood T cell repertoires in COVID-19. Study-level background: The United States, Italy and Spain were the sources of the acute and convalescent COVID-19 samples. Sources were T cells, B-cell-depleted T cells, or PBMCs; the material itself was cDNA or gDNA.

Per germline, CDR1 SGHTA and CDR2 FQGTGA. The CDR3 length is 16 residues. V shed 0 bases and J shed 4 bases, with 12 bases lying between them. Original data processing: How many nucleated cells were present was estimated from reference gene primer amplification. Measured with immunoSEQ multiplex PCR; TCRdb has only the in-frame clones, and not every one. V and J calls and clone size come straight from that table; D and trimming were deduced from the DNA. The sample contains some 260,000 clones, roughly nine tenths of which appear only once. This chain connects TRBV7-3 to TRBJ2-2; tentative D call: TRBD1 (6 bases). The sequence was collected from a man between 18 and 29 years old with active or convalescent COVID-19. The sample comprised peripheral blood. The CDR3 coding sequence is TGTGCCAGCAGCTTAACTAAGGGGGACGGCACCGGGGAGCTGTTTTTT. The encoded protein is CASSLTKGDGTGELFF.